This T cell receptor beta chain was observed in a study of T cells expressing NK-cell markers. Background on the study: Obtained from sorted CD3+CD56+NKG2C+, CD3+CD56+NKG2C- and CD3+CD56-NKG2C+ T cells were the TCR beta repertoires. With respect to HCMV, seven of the eight sequenced donors were seropositive, and one was seronegative. Study-wide results and limits: Expanded clones of NKG2C+ T cells had an unclear HCMV specificity.

Per germline, CDR1 SGDLS and CDR2 YYNGEE. The CDR3 sequence is 15 residues long. With UMIs, 5'RACE template switching was used to make TCR beta cDNA. TCRdb re-called the 5' RACE reads and gives one entry per CDR3 protein, without DNA. The table lists about 110,000 distinct CDR3 sequences. Points on this clonotype: What it binds is unknown.

The TCR originated in a woman between 18 and 70 years old in good health. The specimen was blood T cells: a sorted CD56 or NKG2C T cell subset, CD4+ or CD8+ T cells, or bulk PBMC T cells (not recorded which). The chain uses TRBV9 and TRBJ2-2; no DNA is available, so the TRBD2 call from TCRdb remains unchecked. The CDR3 region is CASSPRGGNAGELFF.